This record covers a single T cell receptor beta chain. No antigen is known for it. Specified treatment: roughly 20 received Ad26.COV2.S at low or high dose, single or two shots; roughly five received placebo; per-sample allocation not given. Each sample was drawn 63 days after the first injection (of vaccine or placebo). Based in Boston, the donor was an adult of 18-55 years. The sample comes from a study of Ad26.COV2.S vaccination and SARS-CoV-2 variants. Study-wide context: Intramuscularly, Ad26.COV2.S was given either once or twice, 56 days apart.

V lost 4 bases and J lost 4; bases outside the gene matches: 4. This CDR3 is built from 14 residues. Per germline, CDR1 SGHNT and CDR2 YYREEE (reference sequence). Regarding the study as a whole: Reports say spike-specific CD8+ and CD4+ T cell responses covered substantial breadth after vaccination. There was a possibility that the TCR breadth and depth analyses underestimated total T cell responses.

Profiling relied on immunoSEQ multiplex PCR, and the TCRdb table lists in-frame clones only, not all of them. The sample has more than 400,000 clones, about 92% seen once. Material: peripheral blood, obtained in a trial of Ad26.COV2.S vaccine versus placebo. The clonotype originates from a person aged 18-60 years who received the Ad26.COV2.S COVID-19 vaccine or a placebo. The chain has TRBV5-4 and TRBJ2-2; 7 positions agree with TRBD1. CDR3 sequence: CASSPGTVTGELFF. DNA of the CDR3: TGTGCCAGCAGCCCCGGGACAGTCACCGGGGAGCTGTTTTTT.